The 30 T cell receptor beta chains given below trace back to one sample, sequenced in a study of identical twins. TCRdb ran MiXCR on the 5' RACE reads and lists one entry per CDR3 protein. Of roughly 630,000 distinct CDR3 sequences in the sample, around 7.4% were seen once. The sample was also reused in another study, on yellow fever vaccine responses in identical twins.

The specimen was PBMCs. Receptors were obtained from a woman aged 18 to 35 in good health.

This clonotype was seen only a few times. The CDR3 DNA follows: TGTGCCAGCAGCTTGAGCGGAGCTACCTACGAGCAGTACGTC. This codes for CASSLSGATYEQYV. J is TRBJ2-7 and V is TRBV7-2, with D possibly TRBD2 on 5 matching bases. Germline lookup yields CDR1 SGHTA and CDR2 FQGNSA. V lost 3 bases and J lost 2, with 11 bases in between. The CDR3 extends over 14 amino acids.

The sample holds a few counts of this clonotype. The rearrangement uses TRBV20-1 and TRBJ2-1, with 9 bases identical to TRBD2. Trimming removed 2 bases from V and 6 bases from J; junction bases left unmatched: 11. Germline values: CDR1 DFQATT, CDR2 SNEGSKA (reference sequence). The CDR3 is made up of 16 amino acids. The CDR3 region has the DNA TGCAGTGCTAGAATGCGGGAGGGCGACTGGGGCAATGAGCAGTTCTTC. This encodes CSARMREGDWGNEQFF.

This clonotype came up many times. This chain uses TRBV3-1 with TRBJ1-1, with 9 bases fitting TRBD1. This CDR3 is built from 13 residues. Losses at the gene ends were 2 bases for V and 11 bases for J; bases not matched to a gene: 6. Germline V gene data show CDR1 as LGHDT and CDR2 as YNNKEL (reference sequence). The CDR3 sequence is CASSQSGDRDAFF. CDR3 bases: TGTGCCAGCAGCCAAAGTGGGGACAGGGATGCTTTCTTT. Full variable domain (rest looked up from reference TRBV3-1 and TRBJ1-1): DTAVSQTPKYLVTQMGNDKSIKCEQNLGHDTMYWYKQDSKKFLKIMFSYNNKELIINETVPNRFSPKSPDKAHLNLHINSLELGDSAVYFCASSQSGDRDAFFGQGTRLTVV.

To note about this clonotype: A read error may produce the germline difference seen at one junction end. The CDR3 is CSARGLVDHNEQFF. The CDR3 DNA reads TGCAGTGCCAGAGGACTAGTGGACCACAATGAGCAGTTCTTC. The chain couples TRBV20-1 to TRBJ2-1; 7 nucleotides align to TRBD2. The V gene's germline CDR1 is DFQATT and CDR2 SNEGSKA (reference sequence). The CDR3 spans 14 residues.

This clonotype has at least ten counts. The V and J genes are TRBV6-5 and TRBJ2-5; tentatively, D is TRBD2 (5 bases). V lost 7 bases, J lost 9 bases, and 15 bases lay in between. The CDR3 extends over 12 amino acids. Germline loops: CDR1 MNHEY, CDR2 SVGAGI. The CDR3 spells CASKAEYGAQYF. The CDR3 nucleotides are TGTGCCAGCAAGGCGGAGTACGGGGCCCAGTACTTC.

The gene calls are TRBV10-3 and TRBJ1-5, with D possibly TRBD1 on 5 matching bases. The CDR3 extends over 13 amino acids. CDR1 and CDR2 (germline): ENHRY, SYGVKD. Trimming removed 8 bases from V and 4 bases from J, with 12 bases in between. The CDR3, as DNA: TGTGCCATCCGGGGGGAGGGGAATCAGCCCCAGCATTTT. Protein: CAIRGEGNQPQHF.

The sample holds many counts of this clonotype. V gene TRBV6-1 combines with J gene TRBJ2-7, with 7 bases that match TRBD1. This CDR3 is built from 15 residues. Germline CDR1 MNHNS, CDR2 SASEGT. After removal of 6 bases from V and 1 base from J, the junction contained 9 bases not matched to a gene. The CDR3 sequence: CASRRWTGSSYEQYV. The DNA for the CDR3 is TGTGCCAGCAGACGGTGGACAGGATCTTCCTACGAGCAGTACGTC.

This rearrangement joins TRBV12-3 or TRBV12-4 to TRBJ2-5; no firm D call. The germline V and J ends were trimmed by 8 bases and 5 bases, with 12 bases remaining between them. The CDR3 has 12 amino acids. CDR3 sequence (DNA): TGTGCCAGCGGTGTGTCATCTGAGACCCAGTACTTC. Protein product: CASGVSSETQYF.

This clonotype was found a few times. The chain uses TRBV5-1 and TRBJ2-1; 10 bases line up with TRBD2. The CDR3 loop spans 15 amino acids. Trimming cost V 2 bases and J 5 bases; bases outside gene matches: 4. From germline, CDR1 is SGHRS and CDR2 YFSETQ. The chain's CDR3 is CASSLAGGPDNEQFF. For the CDR3, the DNA is TGCGCCAGCAGCTTAGCGGGAGGGCCCGACAATGAGCAGTTCTTC.

The CDR3, as DNA: TGTGCCACCAGTGATACGGGAATGGTCCAGGGGAGAGGAGGCTACACCTTC. Amino acid sequence: CATSDTGMVQGRGGYTF. V usage is TRBV24-1 and J usage is TRBJ1-2; a weak D match, TRBD1 (6 bases). Germline CDR1 reads KGHDR; CDR2 reads SFDVKD. V gave up 3 bases and J gave up 8 bases, with 24 bases separating them. The CDR3 spans 17 residues.

The V gene is TRBV21-1, the J gene TRBJ2-7; the table's D gene call, TRBD2, was not cross checked with the DNA. TRBV21-1 constitutes a pseudogene. This CDR3 region has 19 residues. The CDR3 sequence is CASSKGSRTSGGSSYEQYF. Written as DNA, the CDR3 is TGTGCCAGCAGCAAAGGATCGAGGACTAGCGGGGGAAGCTCCTACGAGCAGTACTTC.

This chain uses TRBV28 with TRBJ2-2; D ambiguous. Germline CDR1 reads MDHEN; CDR2 reads SYDVKM. This CDR3 has 13 amino acids. V lost 6 bases and J 6 bases, leaving 11 bases between the germline ends. In nucleotides, the CDR3 is TGTGCCAGCAGCCAAGGCACCCCCGGGGAGCTGTTTTTT. Translating it yields CASSQGTPGELFF.

The CDR3 region has the DNA TGTGCCAGCAGCTTACCGGCTAGGCCCTTCGAGCAGTTCTTC. Translation gives CASSLPARPFEQFF. V gene TRBV7-9 combines with J gene TRBJ2-1; no clear D. The V and J ends lost 2 bases and 10 bases respectively, with 15 bases between them. Germline CDR1 is SEHNR and CDR2 is FQNEAQ (reference sequence). The CDR3 is 14 residues long.

This sequence joins TRBV5-1 and TRBJ2-7; D gene uncertain. The V end lost 4 bases, the J end lost 2 bases, and 16 bases lay between the germline ends. Germline V gene data show CDR1 as SGHRS and CDR2 as YFSETQ. The CDR3 is 15 residues long. The CDR3, as DNA: TGCGCCAGCAGCCCCCCTATGCCGTCAGCCTACGAGCAGTACTTC. Translated: CASSPPMPSAYEQYF.

Only a few counts were recorded for this clonotype. The V and J genes are TRBV28 and TRBJ2-1; 12 positions match TRBD2. Germline V gene lookup returns CDR1 MDHEN and CDR2 SYDVKM. V lost 4 bases and J lost 7; bases outside the gene matches: 11. The CDR3 spans 17 residues. CDR3 nucleotides: TGTGCCAGCAGTTCGGCAGGACTAGCGGGATACCGAAATGAGCAGTTCTTC. Protein: CASSSAGLAGYRNEQFF.

The chain combines TRBV4-1 with TRBJ2-5; TRBD1 matches at 7 bases. Losses at the gene ends were 3 bases for V and 1 base for J; bases not matched to a gene: 17. From germline, CDR1 is MGHRA and CDR2 YSYEKL. The CDR3 extends over 19 amino acids. The CDR3 reads CASSHANYPRDRGQETQYF. As DNA, the CDR3 is TGCGCCAGCAGCCACGCGAATTACCCACGGGACAGAGGCCAAGAGACCCAGTACTTC.

CDR3 nucleotides: TGTGCCAGCAGCCTCGGACTAGCGGGAGGTAACACCGGGGAGCTGTTTTTT. This sequence encodes CASSLGLAGGNTGELFF. This chain joins TRBV4-2 and TRBJ2-2, with 14 bases matching TRBD2. CDR1 is LGHNA and CDR2 is YNFKEQ in the germline V gene. CDR3 length: 17 amino acids. J was trimmed by 2 bases and V by 4 bases; bases with no gene match: 3.

The chain combines TRBV20-1 with TRBJ1-1, with D perhaps TRBD1 (6 bases). This CDR3 comprises 14 residues. Germline V gene lookup returns CDR1 DFQATT and CDR2 SNEGSKA (reference sequence). V was trimmed by 4 bases and J by 5 bases, leaving 17 bases between them. The CDR3 coding sequence is TGCAGTGCTACCCCGACTACAGGGCGAACTGAAGCTTTCTTT. Amino acid sequence: CSATPTTGRTEAFF.

V gene TRBV6-1 combines with J gene TRBJ1-4, with 7 bases identical to TRBD1. Germline assignment: CDR1 MNHNS and CDR2 SASEGT. This CDR3 spans 14 amino acids. V gave up 6 bases and J gave up 7 bases; unmatched junction bases: 8. The CDR3 DNA reads as TGTGCCAGCAGCTCAGGGGGACACCTTGAAAAACTGTTTTTT. Translated, it gives CASSSGGHLEKLFF.

V is TRBV5-5 and J is TRBJ1-2; TRBD1 matches 12 bases. V shed 8 bases and J 8 bases; nucleotides not matched to a gene: 7. The CDR3 is made up of 13 amino acids. Germline CDR1 SGHKS, CDR2 YYEKEE (reference sequence). CDR3 loop: CASGTGGDTGYTF. DNA for the CDR3: TGTGCCAGTGGGACAGGGGGCGATACAGGCTACACCTTC.

This clonotype was counted many times. The chain recombines TRBV28 with TRBJ2-2, with 10 bases lining up with TRBD1. CDR1 MDHEN and CDR2 SYDVKM come from the germline V gene. The CDR3 extends over 12 amino acids. V dropped 9 bases and J dropped 15; count of bases not matched to a gene: 10. The CDR3: CASSRTGGKLFF. CDR3 DNA: TGTGCCAGTTCTCGGACAGGGGGGAAGTTGTTTTTT. The variable domain in full, with the rest retrieved from reference TRBV28 and TRBJ2-2, is DVKVTQSSRYLVKRTGEKVFLECVQDMDHENMFWYRQDPGLGLRLIYFSYDVKMKEKGDIPEGYSVSREKKERFSLILESASTNQTSMYLCASSRTGGKLFFGEGSRLTVL.

Only a few counts were recorded for this clonotype. The rearrangement joins TRBV5-4 to TRBJ2-3; D might be TRBD1 or TRBD2, each matching 5 bases. This CDR3 contains 15 residues. V shed 4 bases and J shed 4 bases, with 16 bases lying between them. Germline V lookup: CDR1 SGHNT, CDR2 YYREEE (reference sequence). CDR3 coding DNA: TGTGCCAGCAGCCCCCGGGGCACCATGGCAGATACGCAGTATTTT. It translates to CASSPRGTMADTQYF. Full variable domain (rest looked up from reference TRBV5-4 and TRBJ2-3): ETGVTQSPTHLIKTRGQQVTLRCSSQSGHNTVSWYQQALGQGPQFIFQYYREEENGRGNFPPRFSGLQFPNYSSELNVNALELDDSALYLCASSPRGTMADTQYFGPGTRLTVL.

This sequence joins TRBV10-1 and TRBJ1-2; tentatively, D is TRBD1 (5 bases). Trimming shortened V by 5 bases and J by 8 bases, and 18 bases separated the two germline ends. The CDR3 has 14 residues. The V gene's germline CDR1 is WNHNN and CDR2 SYGVQD (reference sequence). CDR3 nucleotide sequence: TGCGCCAGCAGTCCGATTCAGGGAGAGGAAGGCTACACCTTC. It specifies CASSPIQGEEGYTF.

The chain uses TRBV7-9 and TRBJ1-5, with 7 bases matching TRBD1. The CDR3 runs 14 residues. Trimming removed 5 bases from V and 6 bases from J; junction bases left unmatched: 7. CDR1 SEHNR and CDR2 FQNEAQ come from the germline V gene (reference sequence). Here the CDR3 DNA reads TGTGCCAGCAGCCCCGCAGGGGGAGGTCAGCCCCAGCATTTT. It specifies CASSPAGGGQPQHF.

This chain links TRBV9 with TRBJ2-3, with TRBD1 as a possible D gene (6 bases). CDR3 size: 16 residues. CDR1 SGDLS and CDR2 YYNGEE come from the germline V gene. Trimming pared 0 bases from V and 1 base from J, leaving 12 bases between. Here the CDR3 reads CASSVGQGPGTDTQYF. The DNA for the CDR3 is TGTGCCAGCAGCGTAGGGCAGGGGCCCGGCACAGATACGCAGTATTTT.

J is TRBJ2-5 and V is TRBV7-9; D might be TRBD1 (5 bases). CDR1 is SEHNR, CDR2 FQNEAQ, per germline (reference sequence). This CDR3 spans 14 amino acids. Between the trimmed V and J ends, which lost 1 base and 2 bases, there was a span of 8 bases. The CDR3 loop reads CASSLGQKQETQYF. The CDR3 nucleotides are TGTGCCAGCAGCTTAGGACAGAAACAAGAGACCCAGTACTTC. The variable domain in full, completed from reference TRBV7-9 and TRBJ2-5, reads DTGVSQNPRHKITKRGQNVTFRCDPISEHNRLYWYRQTLGQGPEFLTYFQNEAQLEKSRLLSDRFSAERPKGSFSTLEIQRTEQGDSAMYLCASSLGQKQETQYFGPGTRLLVL.

The sample holds a few counts of this clonotype. The chain links TRBV29-1 to TRBJ2-3; D perhaps matches TRBD2 (6 bases). This CDR3 is 15 amino acids long. Germline V gives CDR1 SQVTM, CDR2 ANQGSEA. V lost 3 bases and J 4 bases, leaving 17 bases between the germline ends. DNA of the CDR3: TGCAGCGTTGATCACGGTCGGGAGAGGCCAGATACGCAGTATTTT. Protein: CSVDHGRERPDTQYF.

This clonotype was seen repeatedly, ten times or more. The chain uses TRBV2 and TRBJ1-3, with TRBD1 matching over 8 bases. Germline CDR1 SNHLY, CDR2 FYNNEI. V trimming: 4 bases; J trimming: 4 bases; junction bases outside the gene matches: 6. This CDR3 is 15 amino acids long. The CDR3 loop reads CASSVDRASGNTIYF. In DNA, the CDR3 is TGTGCCAGCAGTGTGGACAGGGCTTCAGGAAACACCATATATTTT.

Ten or more counts support this clonotype. The CDR3 DNA reads TGTGCCAGCAGTTTAGGCCCCGGACTTTCTCTTTCGACCTCCTACAATGAGCAGTTCTTC. Translation: CASSLGPGLSLSTSYNEQFF. The chain employs TRBV12-3 or TRBV12-4 and TRBJ2-1, with D maybe TRBD2 (5 bases). This CDR3 comprises 20 residues. V gave up 1 base and J gave up 0 bases, with 22 bases separating them.

V is TRBV5-1 and J is TRBJ2-3, with TRBD2 matching over 10 bases. V lost 6 bases to trimming and J lost 1 base; unmatched junction nucleotides: 20. The germline CDR1 and CDR2 sequences are SGHRS and YFSETQ. The CDR3 has 20 residues. CDR3 in amino acids: CASKRGKFLAGERGTDTQYF. The CDR3 DNA reads as TGCGCCAGCAAGAGGGGGAAGTTCCTAGCGGGAGAGAGGGGCACAGATACGCAGTATTTT.